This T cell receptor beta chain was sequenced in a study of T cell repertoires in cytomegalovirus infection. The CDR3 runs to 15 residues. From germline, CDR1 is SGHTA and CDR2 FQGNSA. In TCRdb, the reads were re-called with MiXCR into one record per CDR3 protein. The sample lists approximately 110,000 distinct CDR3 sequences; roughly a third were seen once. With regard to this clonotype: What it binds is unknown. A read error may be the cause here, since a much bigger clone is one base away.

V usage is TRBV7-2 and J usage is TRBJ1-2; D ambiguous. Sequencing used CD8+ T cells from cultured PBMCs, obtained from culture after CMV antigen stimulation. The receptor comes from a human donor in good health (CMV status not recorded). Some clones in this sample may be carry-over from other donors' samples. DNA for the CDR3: TGTGCCAGCAGCTTAGCAGGGTACCGTAGCTATGGCTACGCCTTC. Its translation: CASSLAGYRSYGYAF.